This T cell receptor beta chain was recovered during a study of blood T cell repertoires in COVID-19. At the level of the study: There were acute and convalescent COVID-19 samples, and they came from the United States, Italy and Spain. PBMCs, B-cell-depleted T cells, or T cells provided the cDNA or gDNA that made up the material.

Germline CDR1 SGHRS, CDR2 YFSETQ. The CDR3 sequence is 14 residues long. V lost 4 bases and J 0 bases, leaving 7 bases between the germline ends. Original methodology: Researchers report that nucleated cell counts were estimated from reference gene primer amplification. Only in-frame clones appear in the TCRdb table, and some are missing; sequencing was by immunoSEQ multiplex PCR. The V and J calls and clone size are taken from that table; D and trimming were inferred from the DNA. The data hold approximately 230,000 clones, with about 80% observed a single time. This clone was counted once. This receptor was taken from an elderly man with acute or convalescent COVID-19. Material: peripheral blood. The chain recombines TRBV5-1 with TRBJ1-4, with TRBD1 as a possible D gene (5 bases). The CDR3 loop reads CASSRQSTNEKLFF. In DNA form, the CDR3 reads TGCGCCAGCAGCAGACAGTCAACTAATGAAAAACTGTTTTTT.